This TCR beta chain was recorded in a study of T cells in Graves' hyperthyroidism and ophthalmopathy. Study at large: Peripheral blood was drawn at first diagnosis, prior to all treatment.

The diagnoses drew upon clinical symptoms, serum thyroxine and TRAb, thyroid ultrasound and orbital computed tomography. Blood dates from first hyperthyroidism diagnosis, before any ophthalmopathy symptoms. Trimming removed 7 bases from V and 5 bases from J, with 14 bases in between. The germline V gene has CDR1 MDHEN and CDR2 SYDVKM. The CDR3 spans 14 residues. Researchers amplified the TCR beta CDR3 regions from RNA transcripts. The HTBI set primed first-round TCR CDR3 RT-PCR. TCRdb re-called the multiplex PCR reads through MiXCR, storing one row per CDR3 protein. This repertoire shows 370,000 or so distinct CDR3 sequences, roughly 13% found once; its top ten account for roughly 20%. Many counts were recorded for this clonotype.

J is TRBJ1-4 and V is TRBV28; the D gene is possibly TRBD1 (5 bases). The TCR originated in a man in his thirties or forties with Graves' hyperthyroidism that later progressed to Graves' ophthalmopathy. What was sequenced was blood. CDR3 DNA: TGTGCCAGCATTCGCCGGGACGGGAATGAAAAACTGTTTTTT. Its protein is CASIRRDGNEKLFF. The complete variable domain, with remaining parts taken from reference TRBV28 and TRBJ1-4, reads DVKVTQSSRYLVKRTGEKVFLECVQDMDHENMFWYRQDPGLGLRLIYFSYDVKMKEKGDIPEGYSVSREKKERFSLILESASTNQTSMYLCASIRRDGNEKLFFGSGTQLSVL.